This is a list of T cell receptor beta chains from one sample in a study of spatial heterogeneity in lung cancer. TCRdb fed the 5' RACE reads into MiXCR, producing one record per CDR3 protein. The data contain roughly 80,000 distinct CDR3 sequences, around 13% of them singletons. The specimen was PBMCs, collected at surgery. These receptors were taken from a male donor with early-stage non-small cell lung cancer. The CDR3 runs from the conserved cysteine through the conserved F or W. The D gene is left open where the match is weak. The size field is filled for only some rows; it gives once, few, many or a size class.

CDR3nt: TGTGCCAGCAGCTTGTTAGGGGGAGACGATGAGCAGTTCTTC; CDR3aa: CASSLLGGDDEQFF; d_gene: .; j_gene: TRBJ2-1; len: 14; abundance: .; v_gene: TRBV7-9
CDR3nt: TGTGCCAGCAGTTTCGGCACGGACAGGGTGAACGAGCAGTACTTC; CDR3aa: CASSFGTDRVNEQYF; d_gene: TRBD1; j_gene: TRBJ2-7; len: 15; abundance: few; v_gene: TRBV12-3/TRBV12-4
CDR3nt: TGTGCCAGCAGTGAGGGCAGGGAGGACACTGAAGCTTTCTTT; CDR3aa: CASSEGREDTEAFF; d_gene: .; j_gene: TRBJ1-1; len: 14; abundance: many; v_gene: TRBV2
CDR3nt: TGTGCCAGCAGCTTAACCCGGGACGAGCAGTACTTC; CDR3aa: CASSLTRDEQYF; d_gene: .; j_gene: TRBJ2-7; len: 12; abundance: few; v_gene: TRBV7-9
CDR3nt: TGTGCCAGCAGCCCCTCTAGCGGGGGACGCACAGATACGCAGTATTTT; CDR3aa: CASSPSSGGRTDTQYF; d_gene: TRBD2; j_gene: TRBJ2-3; len: 16; abundance: .; v_gene: TRBV7-9
CDR3nt: TGCAGCGTTGAGGAACATCGGAACACTGAAGCTTTCTTT; CDR3aa: CSVEEHRNTEAFF; d_gene: .; j_gene: TRBJ1-1; len: 13; abundance: .; v_gene: TRBV29-1
CDR3nt: TGTGCCTGTGGGGAAACTAATGAAAAACTGTTTTTT; CDR3aa: CACGETNEKLFF; d_gene: .; j_gene: TRBJ1-4; len: 12; abundance: many; v_gene: TRBV30
CDR3nt: TGTGCCAGCAGTTTCTTACAGAGCACCGGGGAGCTGTTTTTT; CDR3aa: CASSFLQSTGELFF; d_gene: .; j_gene: TRBJ2-2; len: 14; abundance: .; v_gene: TRBV12-3/TRBV12-4
CDR3nt: TGCAGCGTTGTCAGGGCCTACGAGCAGTACTTC; CDR3aa: CSVVRAYEQYF; d_gene: .; j_gene: TRBJ2-7; len: 11; abundance: .; v_gene: TRBV29-1
CDR3nt: TGTGCCAGCAGCTCTCTAGACAGGGAGGACACCGGGGAGCTGTTTTTT; CDR3aa: CASSSLDREDTGELFF; d_gene: .; j_gene: TRBJ2-2; len: 16; abundance: .; v_gene: TRBV5-4
CDR3nt: TGTGCCAGCAGCTCGATGGGGGACTCTTCCCCCTTCAGCACAGATACGCAGTATTTT; CDR3aa: CASSSMGDSSPFSTDTQYF; d_gene: .; j_gene: TRBJ2-3; len: 19; abundance: .; v_gene: TRBV12-3/TRBV12-4
CDR3nt: TGCAGTGCTAGAGATACTAGCGGTCAAGAGACCCAGTACTTC; CDR3aa: CSARDTSGQETQYF; d_gene: TRBD2; j_gene: TRBJ2-5; len: 14; abundance: few; v_gene: TRBV20-1
CDR3nt: TGCGCCAGCGGGACAGGGGGCAATGAGCAGTTCTTC; CDR3aa: CASGTGGNEQFF; d_gene: TRBD1; j_gene: TRBJ2-1; len: 12; abundance: .; v_gene: TRBV10-2
CDR3nt: TGTGCCAGCAGTTTAGTGGGCACGCAGTATTTT; CDR3aa: CASSLVGTQYF; d_gene: .; j_gene: TRBJ2-3; len: 11; abundance: few; v_gene: TRBV12-3/TRBV12-4
CDR3nt: TGTGCCAGCTCCTACGAGCAGTACTTC; CDR3aa: CASSYEQYF; d_gene: .; j_gene: TRBJ2-7; len: 9; abundance: .; v_gene: TRBV27
CDR3nt: TGTGCCAGCAGCGTGGGTACCGGGGGGATCCAAGAGACCCAGTACTTC; CDR3aa: CASSVGTGGIQETQYF; d_gene: TRBD2; j_gene: TRBJ2-5; len: 16; abundance: .; v_gene: TRBV9
CDR3nt: TGCAGCGTTGAAGATGAACAGGAGGGCGGGTGGATAGATACGCAGTATTTT; CDR3aa: CSVEDEQEGGWIDTQYF; d_gene: .; j_gene: TRBJ2-3; len: 17; abundance: few; v_gene: TRBV29-1
CDR3nt: TGTGCCAGCAGCTTTCCCGGGACAGGTCCCCCCGGGGAGCTGTTTTTT; CDR3aa: CASSFPGTGPPGELFF; d_gene: TRBD1; j_gene: TRBJ2-2; len: 16; abundance: few; v_gene: TRBV7-9
CDR3nt: TGTGCCAGCAGTGCGATAGGGACGGTGGAGCAGTACTTC; CDR3aa: CASSAIGTVEQYF; d_gene: .; j_gene: TRBJ2-7; len: 13; abundance: many; v_gene: TRBV2
CDR3nt: TGTGCCAGCAGTCGGACAGGGGAAGCTTTCTTT; CDR3aa: CASSRTGEAFF; d_gene: TRBD1; j_gene: TRBJ1-1; len: 11; abundance: medium-sized; v_gene: TRBV6-2/TRBV6-3
CDR3nt: TGTGCCAGCAGCTTAGTGGCGAGGCCCTCTGGGGCCAACGTCCTGACTTTC; CDR3aa: CASSLVARPSGANVLTF; d_gene: .; j_gene: TRBJ2-6; len: 17; abundance: .; v_gene: TRBV7-2
CDR3nt: TGTGCCTGGAGTGTCCAAGATGAGCAGTTCTTC; CDR3aa: CAWSVQDEQFF; d_gene: .; j_gene: TRBJ2-1; len: 11; abundance: .; v_gene: TRBV30
CDR3nt: TGTGCCAGCAGTCCCAGTAGGGACAGGGGGGGGGAGACCCAGTACTTC; CDR3aa: CASSPSRDRGGETQYF; d_gene: TRBD1; j_gene: TRBJ2-5; len: 16; abundance: .; v_gene: TRBV6-1
CDR3nt: TGCGCCAGCAGCTCACAGACAGGGGTGTTGGATGAGCAGTTCTTC; CDR3aa: CASSSQTGVLDEQFF; d_gene: TRBD1; j_gene: TRBJ2-1; len: 15; abundance: few; v_gene: TRBV5-1
CDR3nt: TGTGCCAGCAGCTTACTTGGGGACCCTATGGCTTTCTTT; CDR3aa: CASSLLGDPMAFF; d_gene: .; j_gene: TRBJ1-1; len: 13; abundance: few; v_gene: TRBV7-9
CDR3nt: TGTGCCAGCAGCCAAATCCCTGAACTGGGAGGCTACACCTTC; CDR3aa: CASSQIPELGGYTF; d_gene: .; j_gene: TRBJ1-2; len: 14; abundance: .; v_gene: TRBV3-1
CDR3nt: TGTGCCTGGAGCGTCGGACTAGCGGGAGGGATTGTGGACAAAAACATTCAGTACTTC; CDR3aa: CAWSVGLAGGIVDKNIQYF; d_gene: TRBD2; j_gene: TRBJ2-4; len: 19; abundance: .; v_gene: TRBV30
CDR3nt: TGTGCCAGCAGCTTAGAGATGACAGGACAAGAGACCCAGTACTTC; CDR3aa: CASSLEMTGQETQYF; d_gene: .; j_gene: TRBJ2-5; len: 15; abundance: .; v_gene: TRBV7-9
CDR3nt: TGCAGCGTCGGACAGGGGTTGAACTATGGCTACACCTTC; CDR3aa: CSVGQGLNYGYTF; d_gene: TRBD1; j_gene: TRBJ1-2; len: 13; abundance: few; v_gene: TRBV29-1
CDR3nt: TGTGCCAGCAGTGTGATCGACACCGGGGAGCTGTTTTTT; CDR3aa: CASSVIDTGELFF; d_gene: .; j_gene: TRBJ2-2; len: 13; abundance: few; v_gene: TRBV2
CDR3nt: TGTGCCAGCAGTTACTCGACGACAGGGGTGAACACCGGGGAGCTGTTTTTT; CDR3aa: CASSYSTTGVNTGELFF; d_gene: TRBD1; j_gene: TRBJ2-2; len: 17; abundance: .; v_gene: TRBV6-2/TRBV6-3
CDR3nt: TGCGCCAGCAGCTTGCTCGCGGGGGGGCCCGATGAGCAGTTCTTC; CDR3aa: CASSLLAGGPDEQFF; d_gene: TRBD2; j_gene: TRBJ2-1; len: 15; abundance: .; v_gene: TRBV5-1
CDR3nt: TGTGCCAGCAGGGGCGGGATCGCCTACAATGAGCAGTTCTTC; CDR3aa: CASRGGIAYNEQFF; d_gene: .; j_gene: TRBJ2-1; len: 14; abundance: .; v_gene: TRBV7-9
CDR3nt: TGCAGTGCTAGGGGCCGGGGGGAGCAGTTCTTC; CDR3aa: CSARGRGEQFF; d_gene: .; j_gene: TRBJ2-1; len: 11; abundance: few; v_gene: TRBV20-1
CDR3nt: TGTGCCAGCAGTCCCGGACAGGGCCGCACAGATACGCAGTATTTT; CDR3aa: CASSPGQGRTDTQYF; d_gene: TRBD1; j_gene: TRBJ2-3; len: 15; abundance: few; v_gene: TRBV3-1
CDR3nt: TGCAGCGCTGGACAGGGGAATTCTGAAGCTTTCTTT; CDR3aa: CSAGQGNSEAFF; d_gene: TRBD1; j_gene: TRBJ1-1; len: 12; abundance: many; v_gene: TRBV29-1
CDR3nt: TGTGCCATCAGAACAGACGGGGCTAACTATGGCTACACCTTC; CDR3aa: CAIRTDGANYGYTF; d_gene: .; j_gene: TRBJ1-2; len: 14; abundance: many; v_gene: TRBV10-3
CDR3nt: TGCAGCGTTGATGAGGGAAACACCATATATTTT; CDR3aa: CSVDEGNTIYF; d_gene: .; j_gene: TRBJ1-3; len: 11; abundance: .; v_gene: TRBV29-1
CDR3nt: TGTGCCACCAGTGACCCGTCGGGGCCGCTAGGTATAGGGGAGCAGTTCTTC; CDR3aa: CATSDPSGPLGIGEQFF; d_gene: .; j_gene: TRBJ2-1; len: 17; abundance: few; v_gene: TRBV24-1
CDR3nt: TGCGCCAGCAGCCAAGAGGGGGGGCAAAGAAACACCATATATTTT; CDR3aa: CASSQEGGQRNTIYF; d_gene: .; j_gene: TRBJ1-3; len: 15; abundance: .; v_gene: TRBV4-1
CDR3nt: TGTGCCAGTAGTATATTACGCTCTGGGGCCAACGTCCTGACTTTC; CDR3aa: CASSILRSGANVLTF; d_gene: .; j_gene: TRBJ2-6; len: 15; abundance: once; v_gene: TRBV19
CDR3nt: TGCAGTGCTAGAGATTTCAGAAGGGGGAGGGCCGGGGAGCTGTTTTTT; CDR3aa: CSARDFRRGRAGELFF; d_gene: .; j_gene: TRBJ2-2; len: 16; abundance: few; v_gene: TRBV20-1
CDR3nt: TGCAGTGCCCCCGAGGGGGGAGGCACTGAAGCTTTCTTT; CDR3aa: CSAPEGGGTEAFF; d_gene: .; j_gene: TRBJ1-1; len: 13; abundance: .; v_gene: TRBV20-1
CDR3nt: TGTGCCAGCAGCCCTGGACTAGCGGGAGTGAATGAGCAGTTCTTC; CDR3aa: CASSPGLAGVNEQFF; d_gene: TRBD2; j_gene: TRBJ2-1; len: 15; abundance: .; v_gene: TRBV7-7
CDR3nt: TGCAGTGCCCCGTCGGGTGGGGATACGCAGTATTTT; CDR3aa: CSAPSGGDTQYF; d_gene: .; j_gene: TRBJ2-3; len: 12; abundance: .; v_gene: TRBV20-1
CDR3nt: TGCGCCAGCTTGACAGGCCCCGGAGGCACTGAAGCTTTCTTT; CDR3aa: CASLTGPGGTEAFF; d_gene: .; j_gene: TRBJ1-1; len: 14; abundance: .; v_gene: TRBV5-1
CDR3nt: TGTGCCAGCAGCTTACAGGGAATTGACTATGGCTACACCTTC; CDR3aa: CASSLQGIDYGYTF; d_gene: .; j_gene: TRBJ1-2; len: 14; abundance: many; v_gene: TRBV2
CDR3nt: TGTGCCAGCTCACCCGGACAGGGGGTCCACGAGCAGTACTTC; CDR3aa: CASSPGQGVHEQYF; d_gene: TRBD1; j_gene: TRBJ2-7; len: 14; abundance: few; v_gene: TRBV18
CDR3nt: TGCAGCGTTGAAGATGCGCTATCTGGAAACACCATATATTTT; CDR3aa: CSVEDALSGNTIYF; d_gene: .; j_gene: TRBJ1-3; len: 14; abundance: few; v_gene: TRBV29-1
CDR3nt: TGTGCCAGCAGGTTTGTCCTGTATAGCAATCAGCCCCAGCATTTT; CDR3aa: CASRFVLYSNQPQHF; d_gene: .; j_gene: TRBJ1-5; len: 15; abundance: few; v_gene: TRBV14
CDR3nt: TGTGCCAGCAGTTCCTCCGGGACTCAGTACGAGCAGTACTTC; CDR3aa: CASSSSGTQYEQYF; d_gene: .; j_gene: TRBJ2-7; len: 14; abundance: few; v_gene: TRBV27
CDR3nt: TGTGCCAGCAGTTTTAGCGGGAGTGACTCGGACGAGCAGTACTTC; CDR3aa: CASSFSGSDSDEQYF; d_gene: TRBD2; j_gene: TRBJ2-7; len: 15; abundance: .; v_gene: TRBV2
CDR3nt: TGCAGTGCTAGGGCGTATAGCAATCAGCCCCAGCATTTT; CDR3aa: CSARAYSNQPQHF; d_gene: .; j_gene: TRBJ1-5; len: 13; abundance: many; v_gene: TRBV20-1
CDR3nt: TGTGCCAGCAGCTTAGCAGGAGGCGAGCAGTACTTC; CDR3aa: CASSLAGGEQYF; d_gene: .; j_gene: TRBJ2-7; len: 12; abundance: many; v_gene: TRBV7-2
CDR3nt: TGTGCCATCAGTGATGACTCGGACGAGCAGTACTTC; CDR3aa: CAISDDSDEQYF; d_gene: .; j_gene: TRBJ2-7; len: 12; abundance: many; v_gene: TRBV10-3
CDR3nt: TGTGCCAGCAGCTTCCATCGGCAGGCCTACGAGCAGTACTTC; CDR3aa: CASSFHRQAYEQYF; d_gene: .; j_gene: TRBJ2-7; len: 14; abundance: few; v_gene: TRBV5-5